This T cell receptor beta chain came from a study of blood T cell repertoires in COVID-19. The V end lost 4 bases, the J end lost 4 bases, and 19 bases lay between the germline ends. Germline CDR1 reads SGHDN; CDR2 reads FVKESK. CDR3 length equals 16 residues. This clone came up once. Sequencing was performed with immunoSEQ multiplex PCR; in TCRdb, only in-frame clones are kept and a portion is missing. The data contain roughly 250,000 clones, approximately 85% of them singletons. The origin of this receptor is a woman in her 30s who had recovered from COVID-19. The chain carries TRBV14 and TRBJ1-1; possible D gene TRBD1, 6 bases. The specimen was PBMCs or T cells enriched from blood (not recorded which). CDR3 nucleotide sequence: TGTGCCAGCAGCCGCCTGACAGGCGGCGGATTCACTGAAGCTTTCTTT. Its translation: CASSRLTGGGFTEAFF.